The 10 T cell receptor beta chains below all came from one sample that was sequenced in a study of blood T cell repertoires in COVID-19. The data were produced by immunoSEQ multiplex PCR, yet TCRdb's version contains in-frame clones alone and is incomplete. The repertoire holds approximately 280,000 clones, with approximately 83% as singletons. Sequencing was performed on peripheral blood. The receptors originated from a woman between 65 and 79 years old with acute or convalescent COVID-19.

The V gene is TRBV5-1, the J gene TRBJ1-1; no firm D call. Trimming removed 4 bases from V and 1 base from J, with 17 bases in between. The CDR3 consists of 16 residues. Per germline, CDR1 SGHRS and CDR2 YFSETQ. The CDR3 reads CASSPSRGLKNTEAFF. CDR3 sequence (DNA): TGCGCCAGCAGCCCAAGCCGCGGACTGAAGAACACTGAAGCTTTCTTT.

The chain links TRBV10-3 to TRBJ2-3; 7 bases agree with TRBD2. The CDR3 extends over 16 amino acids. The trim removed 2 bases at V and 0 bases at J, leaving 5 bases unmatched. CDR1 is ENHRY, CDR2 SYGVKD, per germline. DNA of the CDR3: TGTGCCATCAGTGAGGGGAACGGGGGGAGCACAGATACGCAGTATTTT. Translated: CAISEGNGGSTDTQYF.

CDR3 nucleotides: TGTGCCAGCAGCCGCGGACTAGCGGGGGGGCAGGAGACCCAGTACTTC. Translating it yields CASSRGLAGGQETQYF. The chain joins TRBV3-1 (or the pseudogene TRBV3-2) to TRBJ2-5; TRBD2 matches 15 bases. CDR1 LGHDT and CDR2 YNNKEL come from the germline V gene (reference sequence). The CDR3 spans 16 residues. The ends lost 4 bases at V and 5 bases at J; junction bases unmatched: 5.

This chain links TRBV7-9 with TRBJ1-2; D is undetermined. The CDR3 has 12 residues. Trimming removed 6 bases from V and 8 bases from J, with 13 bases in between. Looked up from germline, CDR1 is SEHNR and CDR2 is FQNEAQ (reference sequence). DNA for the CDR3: TGTGCCAGCAGTACTCTCGCCCTAGGCTACACCTTC. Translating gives CASSTLALGYTF.

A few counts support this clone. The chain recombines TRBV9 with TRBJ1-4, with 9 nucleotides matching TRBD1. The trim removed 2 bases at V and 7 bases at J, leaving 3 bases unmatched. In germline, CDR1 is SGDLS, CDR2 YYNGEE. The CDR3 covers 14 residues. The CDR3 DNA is TGTGCCAGCAGCGTGGGGACAGGGCTTGAAAAACTGTTTTTT. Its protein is CASSVGTGLEKLFF.

CDR3 amino acids: CASSVLGGTDTQYF. CDR3 coding DNA: TGTGCCAGCAGCGTATTGGGCGGCACAGATACGCAGTATTTT. The chain carries TRBV9 and TRBJ2-3, with D unclear. Germline lookup yields CDR1 SGDLS and CDR2 YYNGEE. The V end was cut by 1 base, the J end by 1 base, with 7 bases between. This CDR3 has 14 residues.

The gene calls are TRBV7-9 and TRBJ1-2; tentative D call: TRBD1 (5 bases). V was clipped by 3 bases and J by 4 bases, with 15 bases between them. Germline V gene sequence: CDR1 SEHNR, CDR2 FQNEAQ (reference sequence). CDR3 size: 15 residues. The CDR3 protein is CASSFQEEDTYGYTF. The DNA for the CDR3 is TGTGCCAGCAGCTTTCAGGAAGAGGACACCTATGGCTACACCTTC.

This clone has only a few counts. The chain's CDR3 is CASSQVPDIANYGYTF. The CDR3 nucleotides are TGCGCCAGCAGCCAAGTTCCGGACATAGCTAACTATGGCTACACCTTC. The rearrangement uses TRBV4-1 and TRBJ1-2; possibly TRBD1 for D (5 bases). The CDR3 totals 16 residues. Germline-derived CDR1 and CDR2 are MGHRA and YSYEKL. V lost 1 base, J lost 0 bases, and 12 bases lay in between.

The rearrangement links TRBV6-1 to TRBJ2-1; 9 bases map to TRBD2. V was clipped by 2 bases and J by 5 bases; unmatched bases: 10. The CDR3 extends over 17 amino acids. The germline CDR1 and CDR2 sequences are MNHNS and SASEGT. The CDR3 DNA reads TGTGCCAGCAGTGAATTTGGTAGCGGGGGACCTAACAATGAGCAGTTCTTC. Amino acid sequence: CASSEFGSGGPNNEQFF.

CDR3 nucleotide sequence: TGCGCCAGCAGGCGGGACCCGAACACTGAAGCTTTCTTT. Its translation is CASRRDPNTEAFF. The chain carries TRBV5-1 and TRBJ1-1; D possibly corresponds to TRBD1 (5 bases). Trimming left V 5 bases short and J 1 base short, with 9 bases between. Germline-derived CDR1 and CDR2 are SGHRS and YFSETQ. The CDR3 length is 13 residues.